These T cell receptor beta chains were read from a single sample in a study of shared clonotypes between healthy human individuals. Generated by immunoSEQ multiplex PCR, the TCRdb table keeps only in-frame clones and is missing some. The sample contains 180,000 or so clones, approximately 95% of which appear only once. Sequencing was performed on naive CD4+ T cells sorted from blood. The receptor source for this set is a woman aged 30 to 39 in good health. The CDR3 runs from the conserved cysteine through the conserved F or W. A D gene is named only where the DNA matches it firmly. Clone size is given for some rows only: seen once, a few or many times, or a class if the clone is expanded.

DNA: TGCGCCAGCAGCTTGGACGAGGGTCTCGATATCCAGACCCAGTACTTC; CDR3: CASSLDEGLDIQTQYF; size: .; V: TRBV5-1; J: TRBJ2-5; D: .
DNA: TGTGCCAGCAGTTCCTACCGACAGGGGGTCCGTCAGCCCCAGCATTTT; CDR3: CASSSYRQGVRQPQHF; size: .; V: TRBV6-5; J: TRBJ1-5; D: TRBD1
DNA: TGTGCCAGTAGTTCGGACAGAGGGCCCCAGGGCAATCAGCCCCAGCATTTT; CDR3: CASSSDRGPQGNQPQHF; size: .; V: TRBV19; J: TRBJ1-5; D: .
DNA: TGTGCCAGCAGCTTCAACCGGGACCGACCCTACGAGCAGTACTTC; CDR3: CASSFNRDRPYEQYF; size: .; V: TRBV7-9; J: TRBJ2-7; D: .
DNA: TGTGCCAGCTCAGCCGGACTAGCGGAGACCTACGAGCAGTACTTC; CDR3: CASSAGLAETYEQYF; size: .; V: TRBV18; J: TRBJ2-7; D: TRBD2
DNA: TGTGCCAGCAGCTCATTGACAGGGGGCCTCTACGAGCAGTACTTC; CDR3: CASSSLTGGLYEQYF; size: few; V: TRBV5-4; J: TRBJ2-7; D: TRBD1
DNA: TGTGCCAGCAGCCCCGGGACTACGAGCTCCTACAATGAGCAGTTCTTC; CDR3: CASSPGTTSSYNEQFF; size: .; V: TRBV5-4; J: TRBJ2-1; D: TRBD2
DNA: TGTGCCAGCAGCTTGGGACCCGGGACTAGCAGGACCCAGTACTTC; CDR3: CASSLGPGTSRTQYF; size: .; V: TRBV5-8; J: TRBJ2-5; D: TRBD2
DNA: TGTGCCAGCAGTTTTCTTGGCGGCCCCCCTTCTAATGAGCAGTTCTTC; CDR3: CASSFLGGPPSNEQFF; size: .; V: TRBV28; J: TRBJ2-1; D: .
DNA: TGTGCCAGCAGTGCAATTCACGGACAGGATCGGACGGGATACGAGCAGTACTTC; CDR3: CASSAIHGQDRTGYEQYF; size: .; V: TRBV2; J: TRBJ2-7; D: TRBD1
DNA: TGTGCCAGCAGCTGGACAGGGGGTTTGTACACCGGGGAGCTGTTTTTT; CDR3: CASSWTGGLYTGELFF; size: .; V: TRBV5-4; J: TRBJ2-2; D: TRBD1
DNA: TGTGCCAGCAGTTCCGGACAGCCGAGCTCCTACGAGCAGTACTTC; CDR3: CASSSGQPSSYEQYF; size: .; V: TRBV27; J: TRBJ2-7; D: .
DNA: TGTGCCAGCAGCTTATTAACAGTCTACGAGCAGTACTTC; CDR3: CASSLLTVYEQYF; size: .; V: TRBV7-9; J: TRBJ2-7; D: .
DNA: TGTGCCAGCAGCGTAGCCCCATACAATGAGCAGTTCTTC; CDR3: CASSVAPYNEQFF; size: .; V: TRBV9; J: TRBJ2-1; D: .
DNA: TGTGCCAGCAGTGGGACAGGGGTGACCGGGGAGCTGTTTTTT; CDR3: CASSGTGVTGELFF; size: .; V: TRBV6-4; J: TRBJ2-2; D: TRBD1
DNA: TGTGCCAGCAGACAGGGAGCTGAAGCTTTCTTT; CDR3: CASRQGAEAFF; size: .; V: TRBV6-5; J: TRBJ1-1; D: .
DNA: TGCGCCAGCAGCCAAGGACAGGGAACCTACGAGCAGTACTTC; CDR3: CASSQGQGTYEQYF; size: .; V: TRBV4-1; J: TRBJ2-7; D: TRBD1
DNA: TGTGCCATCAGTGAGTCGGATAATCGGTTTGGAAACACCATATATTTT; CDR3: CAISESDNRFGNTIYF; size: .; V: TRBV10-3; J: TRBJ1-3; D: .
DNA: TGTGCCAGCTCACCCCTAGCGGCAAGCACAGATACGCAGTATTTT; CDR3: CASSPLAASTDTQYF; size: .; V: TRBV18; J: TRBJ2-3; D: TRBD2
DNA: TGTGCCAGCAGCTTAGGTCGTCAGGGTATGAACACTGAAGCTTTCTTT; CDR3: CASSLGRQGMNTEAFF; size: .; V: TRBV11-1; J: TRBJ1-1; D: .
DNA: TGTGCCAGCAGCCCCCGGGACAGGAGATACTATGGCTACACCTTC; CDR3: CASSPRDRRYYGYTF; size: .; V: TRBV7-9; J: TRBJ1-2; D: TRBD1
DNA: TGTGCCAGCAGTCCCCAATCGACAGTTCTGAACACTGAAGCTTTCTTT; CDR3: CASSPQSTVLNTEAFF; size: .; V: TRBV28; J: TRBJ1-1; D: .
DNA: TGTGCCAGCAGACCGGCTAGCGGCGTCGGTGAGCAGTTCTTC; CDR3: CASRPASGVGEQFF; size: .; V: TRBV11-2; J: TRBJ2-1; D: TRBD2
DNA: TGTGCCAGCATGGCTCCGCTGGGGGCCCCGAACACTGAAGCTTTCTTT; CDR3: CASMAPLGAPNTEAFF; size: .; V: TRBV28; J: TRBJ1-1; D: .
DNA: TGTGCCATCAGCTCTAGCGGGAGTGGCTCCTACGAGCAGTACTTC; CDR3: CAISSSGSGSYEQYF; size: .; V: TRBV10-3; J: TRBJ2-7; D: TRBD2
DNA: TGTGCCAGCAGACAGGGGGGCCGTTTAACGCAGTATTTT; CDR3: CASRQGGRLTQYF; size: .; V: TRBV28; J: TRBJ2-3; D: TRBD1
DNA: TGCGCCAGCAGCCCGGGACTAGCGGGAAGCTACGAGCAGTACTTC; CDR3: CASSPGLAGSYEQYF; size: .; V: TRBV5-1; J: TRBJ2-7; D: TRBD2
DNA: TGTGCCAGCAGGGCGACAGGGGTCTCCTACGAGCAGTACTTC; CDR3: CASRATGVSYEQYF; size: .; V: TRBV2; J: TRBJ2-7; D: TRBD1
DNA: TGTGCCAGCAGCTTAGACTACGGTGGAACCCTCTACGAGCAGTACTTC; CDR3: CASSLDYGGTLYEQYF; size: .; V: TRBV11-2; J: TRBJ2-7; D: .
DNA: TGTGCCAGCAGTGACCGTCAAGAGCAGTACTTC; CDR3: CASSDRQEQYF; size: few; V: TRBV6-1; J: TRBJ2-7; D: .
DNA: TGTGCCAGCAGTCCGGGGGGGGAATACGAGCAGTACTTC; CDR3: CASSPGGEYEQYF; size: .; V: TRBV28; J: TRBJ2-7; D: TRBD2
DNA: TGTGCCAGCAGTTCCCCCGGACAGGCTGGGGCCAACGTCCTGACTTTC; CDR3: CASSSPGQAGANVLTF; size: .; V: TRBV6-5; J: TRBJ2-6; D: TRBD1
DNA: TGTGCCAGCAGCTTATATACAGGGGTCTCTGGAAACACCATATATTTT; CDR3: CASSLYTGVSGNTIYF; size: .; V: TRBV11-2; J: TRBJ1-3; D: TRBD1
DNA: TGTGCCAGCAGCTTAGCGATGAGACAGGGGGTATACGAGCAGTACTTC; CDR3: CASSLAMRQGVYEQYF; size: .; V: TRBV7-9; J: TRBJ2-7; D: TRBD1
DNA: TGTGCCAGCAGTACCCAGCTTCGCTACGAGCAGTACTTC; CDR3: CASSTQLRYEQYF; size: .; V: TRBV7-2; J: TRBJ2-7; D: .
DNA: TGTGCCAGCAGCTTAGGGTGGATTCTGGGAGAGAGCTCCTACGAGCAGTACTTC; CDR3: CASSLGWILGESSYEQYF; size: .; V: TRBV11-2; J: TRBJ2-7; D: .
DNA: TGTGCCAGCAGCTTAACTAGCGGGAACGCCGGGGAGCTGTTTTTT; CDR3: CASSLTSGNAGELFF; size: .; V: TRBV7-8; J: TRBJ2-2; D: TRBD2
DNA: TGTGCCAGCAGTCCTGCCGGGCCTAATGAAAAACTGTTTTTT; CDR3: CASSPAGPNEKLFF; size: once; V: TRBV28; J: TRBJ1-4; D: .
DNA: TGTGCCATCAGTCGACAGAATCAGCCCCAGCATTTT; CDR3: CAISRQNQPQHF; size: .; V: TRBV10-3; J: TRBJ1-5; D: .
DNA: TGTGCCAGCAGCTCACTGGGGGGCCCATACTCTGGAAACACCATATATTTT; CDR3: CASSSLGGPYSGNTIYF; size: .; V: TRBV7-2; J: TRBJ1-3; D: .
DNA: TGTGCCAGTAGTATAAAGGGGGAGGGCCGGCCCGGCGAGCAGTACTTC; CDR3: CASSIKGEGRPGEQYF; size: .; V: TRBV19; J: TRBJ2-7; D: .
DNA: TGTGCCAGTAAACCGGACAGAGCTGCCTACGAGCAGTACTTC; CDR3: CASKPDRAAYEQYF; size: .; V: TRBV6-4; J: TRBJ2-7; D: .